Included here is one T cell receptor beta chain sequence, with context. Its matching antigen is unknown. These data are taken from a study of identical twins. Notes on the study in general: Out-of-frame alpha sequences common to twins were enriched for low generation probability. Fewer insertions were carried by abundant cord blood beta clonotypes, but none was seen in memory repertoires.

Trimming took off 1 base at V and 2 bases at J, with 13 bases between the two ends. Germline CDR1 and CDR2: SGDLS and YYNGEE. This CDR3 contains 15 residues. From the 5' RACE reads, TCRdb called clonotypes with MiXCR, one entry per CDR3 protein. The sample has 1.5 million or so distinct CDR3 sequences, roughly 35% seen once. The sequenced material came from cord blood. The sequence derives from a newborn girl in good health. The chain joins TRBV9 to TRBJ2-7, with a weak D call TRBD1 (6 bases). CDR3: CASSVTDSEAYEQYF. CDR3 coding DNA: TGTGCCAGCAGCGTAACGGACAGCGAGGCCTACGAGCAGTACTTC.